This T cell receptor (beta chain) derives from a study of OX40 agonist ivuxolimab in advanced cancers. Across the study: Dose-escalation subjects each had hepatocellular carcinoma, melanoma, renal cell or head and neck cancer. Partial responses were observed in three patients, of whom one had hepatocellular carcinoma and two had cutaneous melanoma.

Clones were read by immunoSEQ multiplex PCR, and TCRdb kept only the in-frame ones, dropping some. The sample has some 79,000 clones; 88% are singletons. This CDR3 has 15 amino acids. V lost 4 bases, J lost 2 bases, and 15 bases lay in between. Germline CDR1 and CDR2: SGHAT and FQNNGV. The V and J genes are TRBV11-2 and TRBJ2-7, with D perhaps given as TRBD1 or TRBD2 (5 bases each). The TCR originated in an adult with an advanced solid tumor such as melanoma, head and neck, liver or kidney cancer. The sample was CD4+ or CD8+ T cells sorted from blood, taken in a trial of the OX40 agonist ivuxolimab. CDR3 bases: TGTGCCAGCAGCTCGATGGGGGACGGGACCTACGAGCAGTACTTC. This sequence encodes CASSSMGDGTYEQYF.